This TCR beta chain was found in a study of blood T cell repertoires in COVID-19. V lost 2 bases, J lost 5 bases, and 4 bases stayed unmatched. The CDR3 totals 14 residues. Germline lookup yields CDR1 SGHRS and CDR2 YFSETQ. Produced via immunoSEQ multiplex PCR; TCRdb's table is partial and in-frame only. The sample has some 150,000 clones, approximately 85% seen once. The specimen sequenced was peripheral blood. This rearrangement joins TRBV5-1 to TRBJ2-3; 8 positions agree with TRBD1. The origin of this receptor is a man between 60 and 75 years old with COVID-19, enrolled during active disease. CDR3 sequence (DNA): TGCGCCAGCAGCTTAACAGGGGGATTAGATACGCAGTATTTT. It yields the protein CASSLTGGLDTQYF.